This TCR beta chain is from a study of immune evolution from preneoplasia to lung adenocarcinoma. Germline values: CDR1 SNHLY, CDR2 FYNNEI. The CDR3 sequence is 12 residues long. V lost 4 bases and J lost 2, with 6 bases in between. TCRdb keeps only in-frame clones here, not all; method: immunoSEQ multiplex PCR. This sample has about 21,000 clones; roughly 76% occur once, and the top ten carry roughly 5.9%. This clone was seen once. The receptor was derived from a person aged 55-75 years with lung adenocarcinoma. Source material: FFPE invasive lung adenocarcinoma tissue. The chain carries TRBV2 and TRBJ2-7, with D uncertain. In nucleotides, the CDR3 is TGTGCCAGCAGTGTCAGCCCCTACGAGCAGTACTTC. This encodes CASSVSPYEQYF.